The 14 T cell receptor beta chains below come from one sample, sequenced in a study of shared clonotypes between healthy human individuals. Naive-designated CD8 cells lacked CD45RO, were positively enriched for CCR7, and omitted terminally differentiated effector memory CD45RA+ cells. Method: immunoSEQ multiplex PCR; TCRdb's copy keeps in-frame clones and lacks some. The data show a few hundred thousand clones, with less than 97% seen just once and less than 0.13% held by the top ten. Material for sequencing was naive CD8+ T cells sorted from blood. The receptor source for this set is a woman in her thirties in good health.

The rearrangement links TRBV14 to TRBJ1-3; tentative D call: TRBD1 (6 bases). Trimming shortened V by 1 base and J by 0 bases, and 13 bases separated the two germline ends. Per germline, CDR1 SGHDN and CDR2 FVKESK. The CDR3 loop spans 17 amino acids. The CDR3 DNA reads as TGTGCCAGCAGCCAAGGACACGGGACACCCTCTGGAAACACCATATATTTT. Its protein product is CASSQGHGTPSGNTIYF.

J is TRBJ2-1 and V is TRBV14, with 10 bases matching TRBD2. Trimming removed 1 base from V and 10 bases from J; junction bases left unmatched: 7. Germline CDR1 reads SGHDN; CDR2 reads FVKESK. The CDR3 is made up of 15 amino acids. The CDR3 region has the DNA TGTGCCAGCAGCCAAGCGGCTAGCGGGAGTGGGGAGCAGTTCTTC. Translated, it gives CASSQAASGSGEQFF.

The rearrangement uses TRBV7-9 and TRBJ2-7; 7 bases fit TRBD1. The CDR3 sequence is 13 residues long. CDR1 is SEHNR and CDR2 is FQNEAQ in the germline V gene (reference sequence). Germline trimming cut 6 bases from V and 0 bases from J; bases unmatched to any gene: 2. The CDR3 loop is CASRGTDSYEQYF. In DNA form, the CDR3 reads TGTGCCAGCAGGGGGACAGACTCCTACGAGCAGTACTTC.

A single count supports this clone. The sample has other DNA sequences that encode this CDR3 too. The chain carries TRBV28 and TRBJ2-3; D is ambiguous. This CDR3 has 13 amino acids. Germline V gene sequence: CDR1 MDHEN, CDR2 SYDVKM. V was clipped by 3 bases and J by 6 bases, with 10 bases between them. The DNA for the CDR3 is TGTGCCAGCAGTTTCCGGTTAGGCGATACGCAGTATTTT. Residues: CASSFRLGDTQYF.

This chain uses TRBV4-2 with TRBJ2-2; D perhaps matches TRBD2 (6 bases). Per germline, CDR1 LGHNA and CDR2 YNFKEQ. Between the trimmed V and J ends, which lost 6 bases and 5 bases, there was a span of 10 bases. This CDR3 is 13 amino acids long. CDR3 sequence (DNA): TGTGCCAGCAGTGTGACTAGAACCGGGGAGCTGTTTTTT. Translation: CASSVTRTGELFF.

The V call is TRBV6-6, the J call TRBJ1-5; TRBD1 matches at 7 bases. The V gene end was trimmed by 6 bases and the J gene end by 6 bases; junction bases not matched to a gene: 5. Germline V lookup: CDR1 MNHNY, CDR2 SVGAGI (reference sequence). The CDR3 contains 13 residues. CDR3 protein: CASSRDSPQPQHF. The CDR3 DNA reads TGTGCCAGCAGCCGGGACAGTCCTCAGCCCCAGCATTTT.

This chain's CDR3 is CATSRVVNTEAFF. The CDR3, as DNA: TGTGCCACCAGCAGAGTAGTGAACACTGAAGCTTTCTTT. The chain has TRBV15 and TRBJ1-1; no clear D. Germline CDR1 LNHNV, CDR2 YYDKDF (reference sequence). V lost 1 base to trimming and J lost 0 bases, with 3 bases between them. This CDR3 region has 13 residues.

The count of this clone is one. The chain has TRBV27 and TRBJ2-7; D gene uncertain. Germline V gene lookup returns CDR1 MNHEY and CDR2 SMNVEV (reference sequence). V was clipped by 6 bases and J by 6 bases, with 12 bases between them. The CDR3 has 12 residues. CDR3 amino acids: CASRIGPSEQYF. DNA of the CDR3: TGTGCCAGCAGAATCGGCCCTAGCGAGCAGTACTTC.

The CDR3 here is CASSLPARTRSYNEQFF. The CDR3 DNA reads TGTGCCAGCAGCCTCCCGGCCCGAACCCGCTCCTACAATGAGCAGTTCTTC. The J gene is TRBJ2-1, the V gene TRBV7-9; D unresolved. CDR1 and CDR2 from the germline V gene are SEHNR and FQNEAQ (reference sequence). This CDR3 region has 17 residues. The germline V and J ends were trimmed by 5 bases and 0 bases, with 17 bases remaining between them.

This clone was seen once. This chain joins TRBV27 and TRBJ1-1; 7 bases match TRBD1. Unmatched junction bases numbered 2, after V lost 6 bases and J lost 1 base. The CDR3 consists of 13 residues. Germline CDR1 and CDR2: MNHEY and SMNVEV (reference sequence). CDR3 coding DNA: TGTGCCAGCAGACGGACAGGGAACACTGAAGCTTTCTTT. It encodes CASRRTGNTEAFF.

The J gene is TRBJ2-7, the V gene TRBV11-2; D possibly uses TRBD1 or TRBD2 (5 bases each). V was shortened by 1 base and J by 3 bases, with 10 bases between the two germline ends. The CDR3 is 14 amino acids. The germline V gene encodes CDR1 SGHAT and CDR2 FQNNGV. CDR3 DNA sequence: TGTGCCAGCAGCTTAGTTGGGGGAATCTACGAGCAGTACTTC. Translation: CASSLVGGIYEQYF.

The chain has TRBV5-8 and TRBJ2-3; 8 nucleotides align to TRBD1. CDR1 and CDR2 (germline): SGHTS, YDEGEE. The CDR3 is made up of 17 amino acids. The ends lost 0 bases at V and 2 bases at J; junction bases unmatched: 8. CDR3 sequence: CASSLGLGQGATDTQYF. The CDR3 DNA sequence: TGTGCCAGCAGCTTGGGGCTCGGGCAGGGGGCCACAGATACGCAGTATTTT.

The CDR3 region is CASSQRLAAINHEQYF. Here the CDR3 DNA reads TGTGCCAGCAGCCAAAGACTAGCGGCTATTAACCACGAGCAGTACTTC. The V call is TRBV11-2, the J call TRBJ2-7; 9 bases fit TRBD2. Per the germline V gene, CDR1 is SGHAT and CDR2 is FQNNGV. V dropped 5 bases and J dropped 5; count of bases not matched to a gene: 13. This CDR3 is 16 amino acids long. The whole variable domain, filled in from reference TRBV11-2 and TRBJ2-7, reads EAGVAQSPRYKIIEKRQSVAFWCNPISGHATLYWYQQILGQGPKLLIQFQNNGVVDDSQLPKDRFSAERLKGVDSTLKIQPAKLEDSAVYLCASSQRLAAINHEQYFGPGTRLTVT.

The chain employs TRBV7-9 and TRBJ2-7; D gene ambiguous. Trimming took off 1 base at V and 2 bases at J, with 6 bases between the two ends. CDR3 length equals 13 residues. From germline, CDR1 is SEHNR and CDR2 FQNEAQ (reference sequence). This CDR3 is CASSLDSAYEQYF. The DNA for the CDR3 is TGTGCCAGCAGCTTAGACAGCGCCTACGAGCAGTACTTC.